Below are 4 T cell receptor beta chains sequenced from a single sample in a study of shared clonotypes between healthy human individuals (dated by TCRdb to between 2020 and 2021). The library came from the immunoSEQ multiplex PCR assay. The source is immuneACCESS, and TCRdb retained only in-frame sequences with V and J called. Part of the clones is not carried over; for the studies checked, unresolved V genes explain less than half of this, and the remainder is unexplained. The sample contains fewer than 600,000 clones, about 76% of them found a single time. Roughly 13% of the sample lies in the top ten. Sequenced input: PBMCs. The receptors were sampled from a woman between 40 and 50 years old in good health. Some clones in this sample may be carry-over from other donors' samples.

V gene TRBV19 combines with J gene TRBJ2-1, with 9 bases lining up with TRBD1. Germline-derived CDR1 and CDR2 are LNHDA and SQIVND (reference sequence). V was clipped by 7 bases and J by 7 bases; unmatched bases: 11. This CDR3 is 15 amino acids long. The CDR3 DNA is TGTGCCAGTAACCGACAGGGGGGATTCGGGAATGAGCAGTTCTTC. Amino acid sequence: CASNRQGGFGNEQFF.

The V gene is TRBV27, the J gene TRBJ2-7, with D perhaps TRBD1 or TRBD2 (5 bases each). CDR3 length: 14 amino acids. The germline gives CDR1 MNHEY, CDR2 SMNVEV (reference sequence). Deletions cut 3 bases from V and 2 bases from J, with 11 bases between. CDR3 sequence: CASSFWGSAYEQYF. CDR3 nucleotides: TGTGCCAGCAGTTTTTGGGGGTCTGCCTACGAGCAGTACTTC.

The CDR3 spells CASSRYYLSSYNEQFF. In nucleotides, the CDR3 is TGTGCCAGCAGCCGGTATTACTTGAGCTCCTACAATGAGCAGTTCTTC. This chain links TRBV14 with TRBJ2-1, with D hard to call. Per the germline V gene, CDR1 is SGHDN and CDR2 is FVKESK. V lost 4 bases and J 0 bases, leaving 13 bases between the germline ends. This CDR3 contains 16 residues.

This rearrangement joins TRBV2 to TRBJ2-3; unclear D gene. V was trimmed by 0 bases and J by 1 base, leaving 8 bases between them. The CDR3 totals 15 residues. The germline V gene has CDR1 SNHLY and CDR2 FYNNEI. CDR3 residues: CASSEAVHGTDTQYF. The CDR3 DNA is TGTGCCAGCAGTGAAGCGGTTCACGGCACAGATACGCAGTATTTT.